This TCR beta chain was profiled in a study of identical twins. This CDR3 has 14 amino acids. Germline CDR1 reads DFQATT; CDR2 reads SNEGSKA (reference sequence). Trimming removed 3 bases at V and 4 bases at J, with 12 bases between. Unique molecular identifiers were present on cDNA, and template switching added a universal primer site. TCRdb passed the 5' RACE reads through MiXCR, listing each CDR3 protein once. Here the sample spans 1,800,000 or so distinct CDR3 sequences, roughly a third being singletons. The chain carries TRBV20-1 and TRBJ1-4, with a possible D match to TRBD1 (6 bases). The clonotype originates from a newborn girl in good health. Sequenced sample: cord blood. The CDR3 loop reads CSASSRDNNEKLFF. Here the CDR3 DNA reads TGCAGTGCTAGCAGCCGGGACAATAATGAAAAACTGTTTTTT.